The T cell receptor beta chain described here comes from a study of CD8+ T cells in alopecia areata. Overall study results and limits: Scalp clonality dropped significantly under tofacitinib, as did expanded CD8+ top-100 clones.

With regard to this clone: The target antigen is unknown. Additional DNA sequences in this sample encode the identical CDR3.

TCR sequencing used cDNA made by reverse transcription of extracted RNA. Assay: immunoSEQ multiplex PCR; the TCRdb copy retains only in-frame clones and omits some. The profile covers about 210,000 clones, with approximately 45% appearing a single time and 2% to 3% taken by the ten largest. This CDR3 region has 15 residues. Germline loops: CDR1 MNHEY, CDR2 SMNVEV (reference sequence). Trimming removed 0 bases from V and 4 bases from J, with 12 bases in between. Indicated treatment: oral pan-JAK inhibitor, 5-10 mg twice daily. Specimens obtained from alopecia areata patients comprised lesional scalp punch biopsies and peripheral blood.

This sequence was found in a human donor with alopecia areata. This chain uses TRBV27 with TRBJ1-2; no clear D gene. Sequenced here: CD4+ T cells sorted from blood, sampled at approximately week 36, from a patient treated with tofacitinib. The CDR3 sequence is CASSLSPRTAYGYTF. In DNA, the CDR3 is TGTGCCAGCAGTTTATCCCCGAGGACTGCCTATGGCTACACCTTC.